The 14 T cell receptor beta chains below were found in one sample sequenced in a study of T cell clones after liver transplantation. The table came from immunoSEQ multiplex PCR; TCRdb's copy has only in-frame clones and leaves some out. The profile shows some 12,000 clones, 74% of them singletons. Sequences were derived from CD8+ T cells from blood, sampled at the 22-month timepoint. The receptors come from a human patient who received a liver transplant. Part of the T cells may come from the graft donor.

CDR3 sequence (DNA): TGCGCCAGCAGCCAGTCTATTACGGCAGGGACAGGGCCTTATACGCAGTATTTT. Protein: CASSQSITAGTGPYTQYF. The V gene is TRBV4-3, the J gene TRBJ2-3; the match to TRBD1 covers 9 bases. V dropped 3 bases and J dropped 7; count of bases not matched to a gene: 17. In germline, CDR1 is LGHNA, CDR2 YSLEER. The CDR3 consists of 18 residues.

This chain uses TRBV6-4 with TRBJ2-5, with 7 bases matching TRBD1. Germline lookup yields CDR1 MRHNA and CDR2 SNTAGT. Unmatched junction bases numbered 7, after V lost 7 bases and J lost 2 bases. The CDR3 covers 14 residues. The DNA for the CDR3 is TGTGCCAGCACCCTGGCAGGGGGACAAGAGACCCAGTACTTC. This gives the protein CASTLAGGQETQYF.

J is TRBJ2-5 and V is TRBV5-1; tentatively, D is TRBD1 or TRBD2 (5 bases each). The CDR3 consists of 14 residues. Germline V lookup: CDR1 SGHRS, CDR2 YFSETQ. Trimming pared 3 bases from V and 5 bases from J, leaving 14 bases between. CDR3 region: CASSSLQGAETQYF. The CDR3 DNA sequence: TGCGCCAGCAGCTCCCTTCAGGGAGCGGAGACCCAGTACTTC.

This chain links TRBV14 with TRBJ2-1; 9 bases are a match to TRBD2. CDR3 size: 16 residues. The germline V gene encodes CDR1 SGHDN and CDR2 FVKESK. After removal of 6 bases from V and 0 bases from J, the junction contained 6 bases not matched to a gene. DNA of the CDR3: TGTGCCAGCAGACCAACTAGCGGGCGCTCCTACAATGAGCAGTTCTTC. Its protein product is CASRPTSGRSYNEQFF.

The rearrangement joins TRBV27 to TRBJ1-5; D unresolved. From germline, CDR1 is MNHEY and CDR2 SMNVEV (reference sequence). The CDR3 is 15 amino acids. V was pared by 2 bases and J by 0 bases, with 8 bases between. CDR3 in DNA: TGTGCCAGCAGTTTAGGGCCAGGTAGCAATCAGCCCCAGCATTTT. Amino acids: CASSLGPGSNQPQHF.

The rearrangement joins TRBV5-1 to TRBJ2-2, with TRBD1 as a possible D gene (5 bases). Per the germline V gene, CDR1 is SGHRS and CDR2 is YFSETQ. Between the trimmed V and J ends, which lost 3 bases and 1 base, there was a span of 13 bases. The CDR3 spans 16 residues. In DNA form, the CDR3 reads TGCGCCAGCAGCTACGACCTGGACAAGAACACCGGGGAGCTGTTTTTT. Amino acid sequence: CASSYDLDKNTGELFF.

The DNA of the CDR3 is TGTGCCAGCAGCTTATCGGACACATACACCGGGGAGCTGTTTTTT. It translates to CASSLSDTYTGELFF. The chain employs TRBV11-2 and TRBJ2-2, with D tentatively TRBD1 (5 bases). V gave up 2 bases and J gave up 3 bases, with 10 bases separating them. CDR1 is SGHAT and CDR2 is FQNNGV in the germline V gene. CDR3 size: 15 residues.

A few counts support this clone. The gene calls are TRBV27 and TRBJ2-7, with D possibly matching TRBD2 (5 bases). Germline CDR1 reads MNHEY; CDR2 reads SMNVEV (reference sequence). V shed 5 bases and J shed 6 bases, with 5 bases lying between them. This CDR3 is built from 10 residues. The DNA for the CDR3 is TGTGCCAGCAGTCGGGGCGAGCAGTACTTC. Protein sequence: CASSRGEQYF.

Details on this clone: Relative to the germline gene, one junction end is altered; a read error may explain this. The chain combines TRBV5-4 with TRBJ2-2; 7 bases map to TRBD1. Germline V CDR1 and CDR2: SGHNT, YYREEE (reference sequence). CDR3 size: 14 residues. The CDR3 here is CASSPGTVTGELFF. CDR3 nucleotides: TGCGCCAGCAGCCCCGGGACAGTTACCGGGGAGCTGTTTTTT.

To note about this clone: This may be a read error, as it is one base from a much larger clone. The sample has other DNA sequences that encode this CDR3 too. The chain combines TRBV6-1 with TRBJ2-7, with D perhaps given as TRBD1 or TRBD2 (7 bases each). The germline V gene encodes CDR1 MNHNS and CDR2 SASEGT. The CDR3 covers 14 residues. CDR3 DNA: TGTGCCAGTAGTGAAGCGGGACAGCCCTACGAGCAGTACTTC. This translates into CASSEAGQPYEQYF.

V usage is TRBV9 and J usage is TRBJ2-7; no clear D. CDR3 length: 9 amino acids. Trimming stripped 9 bases from V and 4 bases from J, with 5 bases between. From germline, CDR1 is SGDLS and CDR2 YYNGEE. The DNA for the CDR3 is TGTGCCATTATATACGAGCAGTACTTC. Its translation: CAIIYEQYF.

This chain uses TRBV7-2 with TRBJ2-1; 9 bases map to TRBD2. The CDR3 extends over 16 amino acids. V shed 2 bases and J 0 bases; nucleotides not matched to a gene: 2. The germline CDR1 and CDR2 sequences are SGHTA and FQGNSA. For the CDR3, the DNA is TGTGCCAGCAGCTTACTAGCGGGGAGCTCCTACAATGAGCAGTTCTTC. It encodes CASSLLAGSSYNEQFF.

The V call is TRBV19, the J call TRBJ1-2, with 7 positions matching TRBD1. V was clipped by 4 bases and J by 3 bases; unmatched bases: 5. From germline, CDR1 is LNHDA and CDR2 SQIVND (reference sequence). CDR3 size: 14 residues. The CDR3 protein is CASSTRGRDYGYTF. For the CDR3, the DNA is TGTGCCAGTAGTACTAGGGGGCGCGACTATGGCTACACCTTC.

The chain uses TRBV7-6 and TRBJ2-1, with 9 bases that match TRBD1. J lost 7 bases, V lost 5 bases, and 6 bases had no gene match. The CDR3 contains 14 residues. CDR1 and CDR2 (germline): SGHVS, FNYEAQ. The CDR3 reads CASSQDRGRNEQFF. CDR3 nucleotides: TGTGCCAGCAGCCAAGACAGGGGGAGGAATGAGCAGTTCTTC.